The 12 T cell receptor beta chains reported below all come from one sample, sequenced in a study of radiation and T cells in renal cell carcinoma. The treatment is: 15 Gy SBRT to primary tumor, nephrectomy 4 weeks later. Data came from immunoSEQ multiplex PCR; TCRdb stores just in-frame clones and leaves some out. The table records thousands of clones, less than 65% of them present only once. Material: tumor tissue, obtained from a patient whose treatment included radiotherapy and nephrectomy. Every receptor here comes from a man aged 60 to 75 with renal cell carcinoma.

V is TRBV6-6 and J is TRBJ1-1, with TRBD1 as a possible D gene (5 bases). V gave up 5 bases and J gave up 1 base, with 8 bases separating them. This CDR3 is 13 amino acids long. The germline gives CDR1 MNHNY, CDR2 SVGAGI (reference sequence). CDR3 in amino acids: CASSEGQNTEAFF. CDR3 nucleotides: TGTGCCAGCAGTGAGGGGCAGAACACTGAAGCTTTCTTT.

V and J are TRBV9 and TRBJ2-7, with 9 bases aligning to TRBD2. The CDR3 consists of 15 residues. Germline values: CDR1 SGDLS, CDR2 YYNGEE. Trimming took 4 bases from V and 2 from J; bases not matched to a gene: 7. The CDR3 loop reads CASSHSSGRTYEQYF. In DNA, the CDR3 is TGTGCCAGCAGCCACAGTAGCGGGAGAACCTACGAGCAGTACTTC.

V gene TRBV27 combines with J gene TRBJ2-7, with D possibly TRBD2 on 5 matching bases. This CDR3 is built from 16 residues. The V gene's germline CDR1 is MNHEY and CDR2 SMNVEV (reference sequence). V lost 6 bases and J 2 bases, leaving 20 bases between the germline ends. As DNA, the CDR3 is TGTGCCAGCAGGGGTGGGTCGAGCGGTAAAGCCTACGAGCAGTACTTC. Amino acid sequence: CASRGGSSGKAYEQYF.

This clone has just a few counts. The gene calls are TRBV27 and TRBJ2-7; 7 nucleotides align to TRBD1. Unmatched junction bases numbered 8, after V lost 6 bases and J lost 3 bases. Germline V gene sequence: CDR1 MNHEY, CDR2 SMNVEV (reference sequence). The CDR3 contains 14 residues. The CDR3 region has the DNA TGTGCCAGCAGCTACCTCAGACAGGGCTACGAGCAGTACTTC. Its protein product is CASSYLRQGYEQYF.

The rearrangement uses TRBV19 and TRBJ1-5; no firm D call. The CDR3 runs 13 residues. Germline V gene data show CDR1 as LNHDA and CDR2 as SQIVND (reference sequence). Trimming pared 7 bases from V and 3 bases from J, leaving 10 bases between. CDR3 sequence: CASTAALNQPQHF. CDR3 bases: TGTGCCAGTACTGCAGCCCTCAATCAGCCCCAGCATTTT.

V is TRBV18 and J is TRBJ2-7; TRBD1 matches at 7 bases. The J segment lost 4 bases and the V segment lost 3 bases, leaving 9 bases of the junction unmatched. Germline-derived CDR1 and CDR2 are KGHSH and LQKENI. The CDR3 consists of 15 residues. The DNA of the CDR3 is TGTGCCAGCTCACCTGAACAGGGGATGTATTACGAGCAGTACTTC. The encoded protein is CASSPEQGMYYEQYF.

The gene calls are TRBV4-3 and TRBJ2-7; D may be TRBD1 or TRBD2 (6 bases each). CDR3 length: 16 residues. CDR1 is LGHNA and CDR2 is YSLEER in the germline V gene. Trimming pared 0 bases from V and 4 bases from J, leaving 16 bases between. The CDR3 protein is CASSQDIGGGGYEQYF. The CDR3 DNA reads TGCGCCAGCAGCCAAGACATAGGGGGAGGCGGGTACGAGCAGTACTTC.

The J gene is TRBJ1-6, the V gene TRBV5-1, with D unclear. With 2 bases removed from V and 7 bases from J, the gap between germline ends came to 7 bases. CDR3 size: 13 residues. The germline gives CDR1 SGHRS, CDR2 YFSETQ. DNA for the CDR3: TGCGCCAGCAGCTTCGATGGGAATTCACCCCTCCACTTT. This translates into CASSFDGNSPLHF.

The rearrangement joins TRBV5-4 to TRBJ2-1; TRBD2 matches 10 bases. CDR3 size: 16 residues. Germline V gene data show CDR1 as SGHNT and CDR2 as YYREEE (reference sequence). V shed 4 bases, J shed 4 bases, and the junction held 8 bases outside the gene matches. In nucleotides, the CDR3 is TGTGCCAGCAGCGCCCGTAGCGGGAGGCAATACAATGAGCAGTTCTTC. It codes for CASSARSGRQYNEQFF.

This chain connects TRBV7-6 to TRBJ2-7; 8 nucleotides line up with TRBD2. After removal of 5 bases from V and 7 bases from J, the junction contained 7 bases not matched to a gene. CDR1 is SGHVS, CDR2 FNYEAQ, per germline. The length of the CDR3 is 13 residues. In DNA form, the CDR3 reads TGTGCCAGCAGCCTAAACCGGGGGGGAGAGCAGTACTTC. It codes for CASSLNRGGEQYF.

This clone has more than one count but fewer than ten. The chain employs TRBV11-1 and TRBJ1-1; D is unresolved. The CDR3 covers 14 residues. Germline CDR1 SGHAT, CDR2 FQDESV (reference sequence). V lost 4 bases, J lost 3 bases, and 12 bases lay in between. CDR3 sequence (DNA): TGTGCCAGCAGCTCCCCTTGGGGTGACACTGAAGCTTTCTTT. Its translation is CASSSPWGDTEAFF. Supplemented by reference TRBV11-1 and TRBJ1-1, the full variable domain reads EAEVAQSPRYKITEKSQAVAFWCDPISGHATLYWYRQILGQGPELLVQFQDESVVDDSQLPKDRFSAERLKGVDSTLKIQPAELGDSAMYLCASSSPWGDTEAFFGQGTRLTVV.

J is TRBJ1-3 and V is TRBV13; D perhaps matches TRBD1 (6 bases). The germline gives CDR1 PRHDT, CDR2 FYEKMQ (reference sequence). V lost 4 bases and J lost 0, with 13 bases in between. The CDR3 runs to 16 residues. The CDR3 protein is CASSSGDNRSGNTIYF. The CDR3 DNA sequence: TGTGCCAGCAGCTCCGGGGACAACCGCTCTGGAAACACCATATATTTT.